This TCR beta chain was retrieved from a study of T cells after posttransplantation cyclophosphamide. Regarding the study as a whole: After PTCy, TRB diversity resembled that of CNI/methotrexate controls.

Measured with immunoSEQ multiplex PCR; TCRdb has only the in-frame clones, and not every one. In the table there are 1,500 to 2,500 clones, roughly 92% of which are singletons. J lost 5 bases, V lost 5 bases, and 9 bases had no gene match. CDR3 length: 16 residues. The germline V gene has CDR1 LNHNV and CDR2 YYDKDF (reference sequence). Notes on this clone: Antigen specificity is unknown.

The V and J genes are TRBV15 and TRBJ1-1; TRBD1 matches at 12 bases. Material: naive CD8+ T cells sorted from PBMCs. This receptor was taken from an older woman in good health, CMV-negative, and a related stem cell transplant donor. CDR3 region: CATSVRDRGLGTEAFF. In DNA form, the CDR3 reads TGTGCCACCAGCGTTCGGGACAGGGGGCTGGGGACTGAAGCTTTCTTT.